The TCR beta chain under discussion was sequenced for a study of OX40 agonist ivuxolimab in advanced cancers. For the wider study: Ivuxolimab was an agonistic, fully human IgG2 monoclonal antibody directed against OX40 (CD134), a costimulatory receptor. Intravenous ivuxolimab was administered to patients every 2 weeks at six dose levels: 0.01, 0.1, 0.3, 1.5, 3 and 10 mg/kg. Of the roughly 51 dose-escalation patients, hepatocellular carcinoma was present in approximately 20, melanoma in about 15, renal cell carcinoma in 9 and head and neck cancer in 9. In the dose-escalation cohort, 70% to 85% of patients were male, and the mean age was around 60 years, with a range of roughly 20 to 80. Patients were allowed to have had prior anti-PD-1, anti-PD-L1 or anti-CTLA-4 therapy, and more than 35% of the dose-escalation patients had been treated with checkpoint inhibitors. Partial responses occurred in three dose-escalation patients, of whom one had hepatocellular carcinoma and two had cutaneous melanoma. The purpose of peripheral TCRbeta sequencing was to test whether ivuxolimab changed TCR sequence diversity and led to clonal T-cell expansion. The monotherapy dose-escalation portion (N ≈ 57 patients) of the phase I ivuxolimab trial is reported in the paper.

CDR1 GTSNPN and CDR2 SVGIG are derived from the germline V gene (reference sequence). Its CDR3 holds 18 amino acids, cysteine through phenylalanine. Only the CDR3 portion is preserved as DNA: 54 bases, with reading frame beginning at the first base. At the junction V is shortened by 0 bases and J by 4 bases; bases outside the gene matches: 16. Paper-wide results and their limitations: In the 0.1-3.0 mg/kg groups, partial responders had among the lowest normalized peripheral clonal expansion, particularly in CD8+ T cells. Low levels of normalized T-cell clonal expansion were also seen in some nonresponding patients. The antigen specificity of the clonally expanded peripheral T cells was not determined. After ivuxolimab, expanded clones were on average more numerous among CD8+ T cells than among CD4+ T cells. At doses of 0.1 to 3.0 mg/kg, clonal expansion of both CD4+ and CD8+ T cells in blood was seen between baseline and week 6.

To sequence the TCRbeta CDR3 region, genomic DNA was isolated from the sorted cells. TCRbeta CDR3 regions were sequenced using the immunoSEQ Assay. Entries here come from immuneACCESS through TCRdb and include only in-frame sequences with V and J called. Some clones fail to appear in such tables; in the studies checked, an unresolved V gene covers under half of the shortfall, and the cause of the remainder is unknown. This sample comprises 50,000 to 65,000 clones, approximately 85% of them detected only once. The ten largest make up 1% of the sample. Details on this clone: It lacks a known antigen. The input lacks base qualities; no much larger clone sits a single base away. This sample also contains other DNA sequences that code for the same CDR3.

The trial excluded patients who had a history of autoimmune disease or who were on systemic immunosuppression. Peripheral blood for TCR sequencing was drawn from every dose cohort at baseline, at cycle 4 day 1 and at cycle 7 day 1. The samples were drawn from a first-in-human, open-label, multicenter phase I dose-escalation trial of ivuxolimab. Adults with locally advanced or metastatic head and neck squamous cell, hepatocellular, melanoma or renal cell carcinoma were enrolled in the trial. CD4+ and CD8+ T cells were sorted separately from peripheral blood before TCR sequencing. This TCR was sampled from an adult with an advanced solid tumor such as melanoma, head and neck, liver or kidney cancer. Source: CD4+ or CD8+ T cells sorted from blood, taken in a trial of the OX40 agonist ivuxolimab. Recombination connected TRBV30 to TRBJ1-1; TRBD1 lines up with 8 middle nucleotides. The nucleotides read TGTGCCTGGAGTGTACTTGGGCAGGGGGCGTTGAGGGGCACTGAAGCTTTCTTT. Translated, this is CAWSVLGQGALRGTEAFF.